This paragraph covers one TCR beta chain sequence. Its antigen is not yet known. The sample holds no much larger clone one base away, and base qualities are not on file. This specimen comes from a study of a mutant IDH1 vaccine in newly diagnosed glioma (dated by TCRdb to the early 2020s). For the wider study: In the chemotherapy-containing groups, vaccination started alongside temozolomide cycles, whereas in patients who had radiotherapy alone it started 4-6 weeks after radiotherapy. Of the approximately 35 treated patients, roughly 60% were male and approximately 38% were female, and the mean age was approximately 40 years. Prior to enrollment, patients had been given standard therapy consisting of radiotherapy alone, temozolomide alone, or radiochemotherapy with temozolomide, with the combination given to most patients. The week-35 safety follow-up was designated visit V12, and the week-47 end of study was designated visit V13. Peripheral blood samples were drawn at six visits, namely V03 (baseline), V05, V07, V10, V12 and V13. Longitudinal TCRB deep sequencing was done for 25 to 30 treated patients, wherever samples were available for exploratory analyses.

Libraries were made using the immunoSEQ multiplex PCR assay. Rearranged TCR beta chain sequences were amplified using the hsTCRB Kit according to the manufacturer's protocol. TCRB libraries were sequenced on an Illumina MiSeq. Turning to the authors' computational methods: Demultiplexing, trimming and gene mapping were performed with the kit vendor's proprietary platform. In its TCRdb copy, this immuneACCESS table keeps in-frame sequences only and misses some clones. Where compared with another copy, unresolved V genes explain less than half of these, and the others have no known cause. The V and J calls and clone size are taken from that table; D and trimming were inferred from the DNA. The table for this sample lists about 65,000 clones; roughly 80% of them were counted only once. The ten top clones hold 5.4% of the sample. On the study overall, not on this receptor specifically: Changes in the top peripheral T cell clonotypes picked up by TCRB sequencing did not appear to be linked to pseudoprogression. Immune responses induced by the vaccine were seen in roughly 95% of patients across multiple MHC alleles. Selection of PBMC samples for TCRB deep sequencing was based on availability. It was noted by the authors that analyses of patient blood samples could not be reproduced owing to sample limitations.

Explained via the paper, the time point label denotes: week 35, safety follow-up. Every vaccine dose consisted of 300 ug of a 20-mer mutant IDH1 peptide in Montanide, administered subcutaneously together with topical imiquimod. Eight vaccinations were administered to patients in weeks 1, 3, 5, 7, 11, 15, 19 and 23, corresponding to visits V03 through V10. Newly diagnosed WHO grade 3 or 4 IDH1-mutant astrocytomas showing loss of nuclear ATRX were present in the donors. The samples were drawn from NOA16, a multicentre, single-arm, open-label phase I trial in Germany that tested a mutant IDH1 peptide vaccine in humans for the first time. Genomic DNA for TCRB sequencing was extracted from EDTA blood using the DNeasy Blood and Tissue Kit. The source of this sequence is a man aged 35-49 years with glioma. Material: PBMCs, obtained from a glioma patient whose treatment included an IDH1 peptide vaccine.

The DNA is as follows: TGTGCCAGCAGTTACTCGGACAGGTGGGGCACTGAAGCTTTCTTT. It is translated as CASSYSDRWGTEAFF. The rearrangement joined TRBV6-5 to TRBJ1-1; a stretch of 7 junction bases matches TRBD1. The V end gives up 0 bases and the J end 4 bases, leaving 5 bases in the junction not matched to a gene. The germline V gene gives CDR1 as MNHEY and CDR2 as SVGAGI. The CDR3 sequence holds 15 residues, the cysteine and phenylalanine included. Just CDR3 DNA is preserved here, 45 bases in frame from base 1.